What follows are 23 T cell receptor beta chains derived from one specimen sequenced in a study of Ad26.COV2.S vaccination and SARS-CoV-2 variants. Libraries were prepared by immunoSEQ multiplex PCR; TCRdb keeps only in-frame clonotypes and omits some of them. The sample has fewer than 400,000 clones, almost 90% seen once. Treatment given: roughly 20 received Ad26.COV2.S at low or high dose, single or two shots; about five received placebo; per-sample allocation not given. Sampling happened 63 days after the first vaccine or placebo injection. The sequencing here drew on peripheral blood, taken in a trial of Ad26.COV2.S vaccine versus placebo. These receptor sequences come from a person aged 18-60 years who received the Ad26.COV2.S COVID-19 vaccine or a placebo.

The chain employs TRBV6-6 and TRBJ1-2; a possible D gene is TRBD1 (5 bases). Germline V gene data show CDR1 as MNHNY and CDR2 as SVGAGI (reference sequence). V lost 2 bases to trimming and J lost 4 bases, with 14 bases between them. The CDR3 consists of 15 residues. The CDR3 spells CASSYDRGTFYGYTF. CDR3 DNA sequence: TGTGCCAGCAGTTACGATAGGGGCACCTTCTATGGCTACACCTTC.

This chain links TRBV28 with TRBJ1-5; D remains ambiguous. Deletions cut 8 bases from V and 6 bases from J, with 11 bases between. Germline values: CDR1 MDHEN, CDR2 SYDVKM. The CDR3 has 12 amino acids. CDR3 sequence reads: CASGSSIQPQHF. The CDR3 coding sequence is TGTGCCAGCGGGTCCAGTATTCAGCCCCAGCATTTT.

In this sample, this clone turned up once. The chain is built from TRBV3-1 (or the pseudogene TRBV3-2) and TRBJ1-2; D not certain. With 5 bases removed from V and 8 bases from J, the gap between germline ends came to 15 bases. The CDR3 is 13 amino acids. Germline CDR1 is LGHDT and CDR2 is YNNKEL (reference sequence). As DNA, the CDR3 is TGTGCCAGCAGCGTCCTATTTGGGGAGGGCTACACCTTC. Translating gives CASSVLFGEGYTF.

The chain couples TRBV7-2 to TRBJ2-5; TRBD1 matches at 8 bases. The length of the CDR3 is 14 residues. The junction had 7 bases not matched to a gene; V was cut back by 5 bases and J by 5 bases. Germline V gene sequence: CDR1 SGHTA, CDR2 FQGNSA. The CDR3 DNA is TGTGCCAGCAGCGTCGACAGGGGTAGGGAGACCCAGTACTTC. This gives the protein CASSVDRGRETQYF.

The chain's CDR3 is CAWSVNREKLFF. The CDR3 coding sequence is TGTGCCTGGAGTGTGAACAGGGAAAAACTGTTTTTT. The chain employs TRBV30 and TRBJ1-4, with D maybe TRBD1 (5 bases). Germline-derived CDR1 and CDR2 are GTSNPN and SVGIG (reference sequence). Trimming removed 0 bases at V and 8 bases at J, with 7 bases between. The CDR3 is made up of 12 amino acids.

This chain connects TRBV7-3 to TRBJ1-2, with 8 bases lining up with TRBD1. V dropped 5 bases and J dropped 5; count of bases not matched to a gene: 4. CDR3 length: 13 residues. Germline V CDR1 and CDR2: SGHTA, FQGTGA. The CDR3 reads CASSHGQGYGYTF. CDR3 DNA sequence: TGTGCCAGCAGCCACGGACAGGGTTATGGCTACACCTTC.

V is TRBV11-2 and J is TRBJ2-1, with 10 bases fitting TRBD2. The CDR3 runs to 18 residues. CDR1 is SGHAT and CDR2 is FQNNGV in the germline V gene. V dropped 0 bases and J dropped 7; count of bases not matched to a gene: 12. Here the CDR3 DNA reads TGTGCCAGCAGCTTAGATGGTTTAGGAGCGGGAGGGCCAAATGAGCAGTTCTTC. Its protein product is CASSLDGLGAGGPNEQFF.

This clone turned up a few times. The chain recombines TRBV5-1 with TRBJ1-1; no definite D call. Per germline, CDR1 SGHRS and CDR2 YFSETQ. Trimming left V 3 bases short and J 7 bases short, with 16 bases between. The CDR3 totals 14 residues. The DNA of the CDR3 is TGCGCCAGCAGCTGGCTCACTCCGGGTGTTGAAGCTTTCTTT. This codes for CASSWLTPGVEAFF.

The chain carries TRBV6-5 and TRBJ1-2; 7 bases agree with TRBD1. The V segment lost 6 bases and the J segment 5 bases; nucleotides outside the gene matches: 12. Germline assignment: CDR1 MNHEY and CDR2 SVGAGI. This CDR3 has 15 residues. CDR3 nucleotides: TGTGCCAGCAGCCCGGGTAGGACAGGAGAATATGGCTACACCTTC. Translating gives CASSPGRTGEYGYTF.

This clone was picked up one time. The chain uses TRBV29-1 and TRBJ2-7, with 8 bases aligning to TRBD2. The germline V gene encodes CDR1 SQVTM and CDR2 ANQGSEA. This CDR3 is 13 amino acids long. The ends lost 7 bases at V and 0 bases at J; junction bases unmatched: 5. The CDR3 DNA sequence: TGCAGCGCCCTACTAGCGGTCTCCTACGAGCAGTACTTC. Translating it yields CSALLAVSYEQYF.

V gene TRBV19 combines with J gene TRBJ1-6; 10 nucleotides match TRBD1. This CDR3 comprises 17 residues. V shed 3 bases and J 11 bases; nucleotides not matched to a gene: 13. The V gene's germline CDR1 is LNHDA and CDR2 SQIVND (reference sequence). CDR3 loop: CASSIGDRGVNMAPLHF. CDR3 coding DNA: TGTGCCAGTAGTATCGGGGACAGGGGAGTCAATATGGCACCCCTCCACTTT.

The chain employs TRBV7-6 and TRBJ2-3, with 14 bases aligning to TRBD2. The CDR3 extends over 20 amino acids. Germline V gene data show CDR1 as SGHVS and CDR2 as FNYEAQ. With 6 bases clipped from V and 2 bases from J, the junction kept 16 bases outside the gene matches. CDR3 sequence (DNA): TGTGCCAGCAGAAGCGGGACTAGCGGGGGTAACGGTCGGGACACAGATACGCAGTATTTT. This translates into CASRSGTSGGNGRDTDTQYF.

This clone appeared a few times. This rearrangement joins TRBV7-9 to TRBJ2-7; possible D gene TRBD1, 5 bases. Between the trimmed V and J ends, which lost 5 bases and 0 bases, there was a span of 11 bases. Germline V gene lookup returns CDR1 SEHNR and CDR2 FQNEAQ (reference sequence). This CDR3 comprises 14 residues. The CDR3 DNA reads TGTGCCAGCAGCCTAGAACAGGTCTCCTACGAGCAGTACTTC. Protein sequence: CASSLEQVSYEQYF.

This clone has just one count. This sequence joins TRBV7-9 and TRBJ2-5; 7 bases match TRBD2. Germline CDR1 and CDR2: SEHNR and FQNEAQ (reference sequence). The CDR3 length is 17 residues. Germline trimming cut 5 bases from V and 2 bases from J; bases unmatched to any gene: 14. The DNA of the CDR3 is TGTGCCAGCAGCGATACCCTGACCGGGACTACGCAAGAGACCCAGTACTTC. It translates to CASSDTLTGTTQETQYF.

This sequence joins TRBV28 and TRBJ1-1, with a possible D match to TRBD1 (6 bases). Trimming removed 1 base from V and 0 bases from J, with 12 bases in between. Germline CDR1 is MDHEN and CDR2 is SYDVKM. CDR3 length equals 16 residues. The DNA for the CDR3 is TGTGCCAGCAGTTTATTAACAGGGCCTCTGAACACTGAAGCTTTCTTT. It translates to CASSLLTGPLNTEAFF.

The V and J genes are TRBV7-3 and TRBJ2-1, with 10 bases fitting TRBD2. Unmatched junction bases numbered 3, after V lost 4 bases and J lost 3 bases. The CDR3 totals 15 residues. The germline CDR1 and CDR2 sequences are SGHTA and FQGTGA. This CDR3 is CASSSRLAGYNEQFF. The CDR3 coding sequence is TGTGCCAGCAGCTCCCGACTAGCGGGCTACAATGAGCAGTTCTTC.

This clone was found once. The chain couples TRBV18 to TRBJ1-1, with 9 bases matching TRBD1. Losses at the gene ends were 6 bases for V and 0 bases for J; bases not matched to a gene: 8. Per germline, CDR1 KGHSH and CDR2 LQKENI. The length of the CDR3 is 16 residues. The CDR3: CASSQGTGRMNTEAFF. In nucleotides, the CDR3 is TGTGCCAGCTCCCAAGGGACAGGGAGGATGAACACTGAAGCTTTCTTT.

The chain recombines TRBV6-5 with TRBJ1-1; 10 nucleotides align to TRBD1. The CDR3 sequence is 13 residues long. Germline CDR1 is MNHEY and CDR2 is SVGAGI. The J segment lost 10 bases and the V segment lost 4 bases, leaving 6 bases of the junction unmatched. The DNA for the CDR3 is TGTGCCAGCAGTTCACCCGGGACAGGGGCAGCTTTCTTT. Encoded protein: CASSSPGTGAAFF.

As DNA, the CDR3 is TGTGCCAGCAGCGGAGGACAGGGCGCCACTAATGAAAAACTGTTTTTT. Translated: CASSGGQGATNEKLFF. This rearrangement joins TRBV9 to TRBJ1-4, with 8 bases fitting TRBD1. The V gene's germline CDR1 is SGDLS and CDR2 YYNGEE. The CDR3 covers 16 residues. V shed 3 bases, J shed 2 bases, and the junction held 6 bases outside the gene matches. Drawing the rest from reference TRBV9 and TRBJ1-4, the complete variable domain is DSGVTQTPKHLITATGQRVTLRCSPRSGDLSVYWYQQSLDQGLQFLIQYYNGEERAKGNILERFSAQQFPDLHSELNLSSLELGDSALYFCASSGGQGATNEKLFFGSGTQLSVL.

The rearrangement links TRBV19 to TRBJ1-1, with 7 bases fitting TRBD1. The CDR3 is 14 amino acids. The germline V gene encodes CDR1 LNHDA and CDR2 SQIVND (reference sequence). V gave up 4 bases and J gave up 1 base; unmatched junction bases: 3. Here the CDR3 reads CASSNQGGNTEAFF. The CDR3 bases are TGTGCCAGTAGTAACCAGGGGGGGAACACTGAAGCTTTCTTT.

V is TRBV13 and J is TRBJ1-3; 7 nucleotides match TRBD1. The germline CDR1 and CDR2 sequences are PRHDT and FYEKMQ (reference sequence). CDR3 length: 12 residues. V shed 8 bases and J 7 bases; nucleotides not matched to a gene: 5. The CDR3 spells CASGQGGNTIYF. As DNA, the CDR3 is TGTGCCAGCGGGCAGGGGGGCAACACCATATATTTT.

The rearrangement joins TRBV27 to TRBJ1-4, with D hard to call. Germline-derived CDR1 and CDR2 are MNHEY and SMNVEV (reference sequence). The CDR3 consists of 15 residues. The V end lost 7 bases, the J end lost 0 bases, and 12 bases lay between the germline ends. The CDR3 protein is CASTLRASTNEKLFF. The CDR3 DNA sequence: TGTGCCAGCACTCTAAGAGCATCAACTAATGAAAAACTGTTTTTT.

V usage is TRBV7-9 and J usage is TRBJ1-4, with a possible D match to TRBD1 (5 bases). The CDR3 runs to 16 residues. Per the germline V gene, CDR1 is SEHNR and CDR2 is FQNEAQ (reference sequence). V was trimmed by 5 bases and J by 8 bases, leaving 21 bases between them. CDR3 sequence reads: CASSAPTGQGNEKLFF. The DNA of the CDR3 is TGTGCCAGCAGCGCCCCCACTGGGCAGGGCAACGAAAAACTGTTTTTT.